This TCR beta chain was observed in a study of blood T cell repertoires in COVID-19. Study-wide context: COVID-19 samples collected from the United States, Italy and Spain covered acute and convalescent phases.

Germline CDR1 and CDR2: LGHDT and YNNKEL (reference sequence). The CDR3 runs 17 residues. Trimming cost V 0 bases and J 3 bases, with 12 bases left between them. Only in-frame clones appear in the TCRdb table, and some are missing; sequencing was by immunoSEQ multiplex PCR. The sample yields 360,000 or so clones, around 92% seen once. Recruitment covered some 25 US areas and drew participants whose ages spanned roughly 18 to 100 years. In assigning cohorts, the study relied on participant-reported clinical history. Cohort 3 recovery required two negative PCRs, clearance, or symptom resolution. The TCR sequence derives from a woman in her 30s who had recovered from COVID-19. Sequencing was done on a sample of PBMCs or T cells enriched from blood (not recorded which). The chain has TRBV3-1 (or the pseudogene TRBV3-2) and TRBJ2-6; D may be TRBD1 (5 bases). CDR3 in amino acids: CASSQDWGLRGANVLTF. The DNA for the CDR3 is TGTGCCAGCAGCCAAGACTGGGGCCTCCGTGGGGCCAACGTCCTGACTTTC.